The 17 T cell receptor beta chains below all came from one sample that was sequenced in a study of blood T cell repertoires in COVID-19 (dated by TCRdb to the early 2020s). The library was generated by the immunoSEQ multiplex PCR assay. The immuneACCESS repertoire file appears here via TCRdb, limited to in-frame rearrangements. These files lack a portion of the clones; in checked studies, under half of the deficit traces to unresolved V genes, and the cause of the others is not known. Present in this sample are about 68,000 clones, approximately 92% of which were seen just once. The ten largest clones represent approximately 7.4% of the sample. Sequenced: peripheral blood. The receptors here all came from a man aged 50-59 years with active COVID-19.

The J gene is TRBJ1-1, the V gene TRBV7-8, with unresolved D. There are 14 residues in the CDR3. V gave up 5 bases and J gave up 2 bases, with 12 bases separating them. The germline CDR1 and CDR2 sequences are SGHVS and FQNEAQ. CDR3 nucleotide sequence: TGTGCCAGCAGCAACGGGAGGGCCAACACTGAAGCTTTCTTT. Its translation: CASSNGRANTEAFF.

The chain uses TRBV11-3 and TRBJ2-2; D is ambiguous. The V end was cut by 1 base, the J end by 5 bases, with 5 bases between. Germline V gives CDR1 SGHNT, CDR2 YENEEA. The CDR3 is 13 residues long. CDR3 DNA: TGTGCCAGCAGCTTAGTTTCGACCGGGGAGCTGTTTTTT. As protein: CASSLVSTGELFF.

The chain links TRBV2 to TRBJ1-2; D is ambiguous. The CDR3 has 11 residues. Germline assignment: CDR1 SNHLY and CDR2 FYNNEI. The ends were cut back, 5 bases at V and 7 bases at J, with 8 bases in the middle. CDR3 sequence reads: CASSRVSGYTF. CDR3 coding DNA: TGTGCCAGCAGTAGAGTATCTGGCTACACCTTC.

J is TRBJ2-1 and V is TRBV11-1; tentative D call: TRBD1 (5 bases). CDR3 size: 16 residues. CDR1 is SGHAT and CDR2 is FQDESV in the germline V gene (reference sequence). V lost 3 bases and J 8 bases, leaving 20 bases between the germline ends. The CDR3 DNA reads TGTGCCAGCAGCTTTGGGGCACCCGGAGCCACAGATGAGCAGTTCTTC. This encodes CASSFGAPGATDEQFF.

This chain links TRBV11-2 with TRBJ1-2, with TRBD1 matching over 9 bases. The CDR3 spans 14 residues. CDR1 and CDR2 (germline): SGHAT, FQNNGV. J lost 4 bases, V lost 5 bases, and 5 bases had no gene match. CDR3 sequence: CASSRRDRVYGYTF. For the CDR3, the DNA is TGTGCCAGCAGCCGCCGGGACAGGGTCTATGGCTACACCTTC.

The chain links TRBV18 to TRBJ1-2, with 9 bases lining up with TRBD1. Looked up from germline, CDR1 is KGHSH and CDR2 is LQKENI. With V trimmed by 5 bases and J by 4 bases, 5 bases remained unmatched. The CDR3 totals 14 residues. The DNA of the CDR3 is TGTGCCAGCTCAACCGGGACAGGGTTCTATGGCTACACCTTC. Amino acids: CASSTGTGFYGYTF.

The chain recombines TRBV6-1 with TRBJ2-7; unclear D gene. V was trimmed by 3 bases and J by 6 bases, leaving 6 bases between them. The CDR3 totals 11 residues. Germline CDR1 and CDR2: MNHNS and SASEGT. CDR3 nucleotide sequence: TGTGCCAGCAGTGAGTTTAGCGAGCAGTACTTC. It translates to CASSEFSEQYF.

The rearrangement links TRBV19 to TRBJ2-5; 8 bases are a match to TRBD2. Germline lookup yields CDR1 LNHDA and CDR2 SQIVND (reference sequence). V shed 2 bases, J shed 4 bases, and the junction held 6 bases outside the gene matches. The CDR3 covers 15 residues. As DNA, the CDR3 is TGTGCCAGTAGTATACGGGGGGGCCAATCAGAGACCCAGTACTTC. Translated, it gives CASSIRGGQSETQYF.

The CDR3 region has the DNA TGTGCCAGCAGTAAGGATAGGGACAGGGGATGCTTGGGGTTTTTT. Amino acids: CASSKDRDRGCLGFF. The V gene is TRBV21-1, the J gene TRBJ2-2; the D call of TRBD1 is as the table states it, not checked on the DNA. TRBV21-1 is described as a pseudogene. There are 15 residues in the CDR3.

The J gene is TRBJ2-1, the V gene TRBV18, with 9 bases lining up with TRBD2. The CDR3 is 15 amino acids. J was trimmed by 4 bases and V by 5 bases; bases with no gene match: 6. CDR1 and CDR2 (germline): KGHSH, LQKENI. CDR3 bases: TGTGCCAGCTCAATAGCGGGGGACCTTTACAATGAGCAGTTCTTC. Protein sequence: CASSIAGDLYNEQFF. The entire variable domain, with the rest obtained from reference TRBV18 and TRBJ2-1, is as follows: NAGVMQNPRHLVRRRGQEARLRCSPMKGHSHVYWYRQLPEEGLKFMVYLQKENIIDESGMPKERFSAEFPKEGPSILRIQQVVRGDSAAYFCASSIAGDLYNEQFFGPGTRLTVL.

The V call is TRBV11-3, the J call TRBJ1-1, with 8 bases aligning to TRBD1. The V gene's germline CDR1 is SGHNT and CDR2 YENEEA. Trimming cost V 4 bases and J 10 bases; bases outside gene matches: 20. The CDR3 has 17 residues. CDR3 sequence (DNA): TGTGCCAGCAGCTCCCGGCCCGCGACAGGGGTGGGCTCGGGAGCTTTCTTT. Protein product: CASSSRPATGVGSGAFF. Using reference TRBV11-3 and TRBJ1-1 for the parts outside the CDR3, the full variable domain is EAGVVQSPRYKIIEKKQPVAFWCNPISGHNTLYWYLQNLGQGPELLIRYENEEAVDDSQLPKDRFSAERLKGVDSTLKIQPAELGDSAVYLCASSSRPATGVGSGAFFGQGTRLTVV.

The chain recombines TRBV27 with TRBJ2-5; 8 bases line up with TRBD2. Germline loops: CDR1 MNHEY, CDR2 SMNVEV (reference sequence). This CDR3 contains 16 residues. With 0 bases clipped from V and 1 base from J, the junction kept 4 bases outside the gene matches. The chain's CDR3 is CASSLSLGGAQETQYF. CDR3 nucleotide sequence: TGTGCCAGCAGTTTATCACTCGGGGGGGCCCAAGAGACCCAGTACTTC.

This rearrangement joins TRBV20-1 to TRBJ2-4; D call uncertain. Trimming removed 3 bases from V and 9 bases from J, with 6 bases in between. The CDR3 totals 10 residues. In germline, CDR1 is DFQATT, CDR2 SNEGSKA (reference sequence). This CDR3 is CSASLGIQYF. The DNA of the CDR3 is TGCAGTGCTAGCCTAGGCATTCAGTACTTC.

About this clone itself: At the DNA level, this CDR3 is encoded by other sequences in the same sample as well. V usage is TRBV7-9 and J usage is TRBJ2-7; D is perhaps TRBD2 (5 bases). The V gene's germline CDR1 is SEHNR and CDR2 FQNEAQ (reference sequence). This CDR3 has 14 residues. V gave up 3 bases and J gave up 0 bases, with 9 bases separating them. For the CDR3, the DNA is TGTGCCAGCAGCTTGGGCACTAGCTCCTACGAGCAGTACTTC. Translated: CASSLGTSSYEQYF.

The rearrangement links TRBV30 to TRBJ1-3; D may be TRBD1 (6 bases). Germline CDR1 GTSNPN, CDR2 SVGIG (reference sequence). The CDR3 totals 17 residues. V lost 3 bases to trimming and J lost 2 bases, with 20 bases between them. The CDR3 sequence is CAWRLPQQGNTGNTIYF. DNA for the CDR3: TGTGCCTGGAGGCTCCCCCAACAGGGTAACACTGGAAACACCATATATTTT.

The chain couples TRBV6-6 to TRBJ1-2; 8 positions agree with TRBD1. Germline loops: CDR1 MNHNY, CDR2 SVGAGI (reference sequence). This CDR3 is built from 15 residues. Trimming at V came to 6 bases and at J to 2 bases, leaving 8 bases not matched to a gene. This chain's CDR3 is CASSRGQGENYGYTF. The CDR3 DNA reads TGTGCCAGCAGCCGTGGACAGGGCGAGAACTATGGCTACACCTTC.

The rearrangement joins TRBV6-5 to TRBJ2-1, with 7 bases lining up with TRBD1. With 5 bases clipped from V and 5 bases from J, the junction kept 9 bases outside the gene matches. This CDR3 is 15 amino acids long. Germline lookup yields CDR1 MNHEY and CDR2 SVGAGI. DNA of the CDR3: TGTGCCAGCAGTATTACAGGGGCCACCCACAATGAGCAGTTCTTC. Amino acid sequence: CASSITGATHNEQFF.